Below are 27 T cell receptor beta chains sequenced from a single sample in a study of breast tumors, draining lymph nodes, adjacent tissues. Breast cancer patients provided tissue from their axillary draining lymph nodes. TCRdb passed the multiplex PCR reads through MiXCR, listing each CDR3 protein once. The table lists approximately 210,000 distinct CDR3 sequences, about a third of them singletons. Sequenced input: axillary lymph node tissue. These receptors originate from a female donor with breast cancer. Some clones in this sample may be carry-over from other donors' samples.

This clonotype was seen ten or more times. V is TRBV5-1 and J is TRBJ2-7; D call uncertain. Trimming stripped 5 bases from V and 1 base from J, with 16 bases between. Looked up from germline, CDR1 is SGHRS and CDR2 is YFSETQ. The CDR3 is 15 residues long. The DNA of the CDR3 is TGCGCCAGCAGGTTTCTTTCGAGCAGTTCCTACGAGCAGTACTTC. This encodes CASRFLSSSSYEQYF. The complete variable domain, with remaining parts taken from reference TRBV5-1 and TRBJ2-7, reads KAGVTQTPRYLIKTRGQQVTLSCSPISGHRSVSWYQQTPGQGLQFLFEYFSETQRNKGNFPGRFSGRQFSNSRSEMNVSTLELGDSALYLCASRFLSSSSYEQYFGPGTRLTVT.

This chain's CDR3 is CASAPGRMNTEAFF. CDR3 bases: TGTGCCAGCGCACCGGGACGTATGAACACTGAAGCTTTCTTT. The rearrangement uses TRBV7-2 and TRBJ1-1, with D possibly TRBD1 on 5 matching bases. The CDR3 contains 14 residues. Looked up from germline, CDR1 is SGHTA and CDR2 is FQGNSA. V shed 8 bases and J shed 0 bases, with 13 bases lying between them.

The rearrangement uses TRBV7-8 and TRBJ1-3; D ambiguous. Deletions cut 7 bases from V and 4 bases from J, with 5 bases between. Germline CDR1 SGHVS, CDR2 FQNEAQ. CDR3 size: 11 residues. The CDR3 DNA reads TGTGCCAGCACTGGGGGAAACACCATATATTTT. It codes for CASTGGNTIYF.

In its sample, this clonotype was seen many times. J is TRBJ1-5 and V is TRBV20-1; D not resolved. This CDR3 is built from 14 residues. V was cut by 2 bases and J by 1 base, with 9 bases left in between. The germline V gene has CDR1 DFQATT and CDR2 SNEGSKA (reference sequence). The CDR3 DNA sequence: TGCAGTGCTAGATGGGTGGACAGCAATCAGCCCCAGCATTTT. As protein: CSARWVDSNQPQHF.

This clonotype has ten or more counts. The chain has TRBV28 and TRBJ1-3, with D possibly matching TRBD1 (6 bases). Germline CDR1 is MDHEN and CDR2 is SYDVKM. This CDR3 is built from 14 residues. V gave up 6 bases and J gave up 4 bases, with 13 bases separating them. Here the CDR3 DNA reads TGTGCCAGCAGGTCTACAGGGTCAGGAAACACCATATATTTT. This sequence encodes CASRSTGSGNTIYF.

This clonotype was recorded at least ten times. The chain has TRBV12-3 or TRBV12-4 and TRBJ2-7; 7 bases align to TRBD1. J lost 2 bases, V lost 6 bases, and 4 bases had no gene match. The CDR3 contains 13 residues. The CDR3 region is CASRSGTAYEQYF. The DNA for the CDR3 is TGTGCCAGCAGGTCCGGGACAGCCTACGAGCAGTACTTC.

This clonotype was counted at least ten times. J is TRBJ1-3 and V is TRBV10-2; no clear D gene. The germline V gene has CDR1 WSHSY and CDR2 SAAADI. The CDR3 spans 18 residues. Trimming removed 7 bases from V and 1 base from J, with 23 bases in between. CDR3 sequence reads: CASTKAHRTETSGNTIYF. The DNA of the CDR3 is TGCGCCAGCACAAAGGCGCATCGGACGGAAACGTCTGGAAACACCATATATTTT.

In this sample, this clonotype turned up many times. The rearrangement uses TRBV5-5 and TRBJ2-2; D perhaps matches TRBD2 (5 bases). CDR1 and CDR2 (germline): SGHKS, YYEKEE (reference sequence). The CDR3 has 15 amino acids. V lost 0 bases and J lost 7, with 13 bases in between. CDR3 loop: CASSLGPYAGGELFF. CDR3 nucleotide sequence: TGTGCCAGCAGCTTGGGGCCCTATGCGGGCGGGGAGCTGTTTTTT.

This clonotype was recorded many times. V is TRBV2 and J is TRBJ2-5, with D uncertain. This CDR3 region has 13 residues. V lost 6 bases, J lost 1 base, and 9 bases lay in between. Germline-derived CDR1 and CDR2 are SNHLY and FYNNEI. CDR3 amino acids: CASRDPIQETQYF. In nucleotides, the CDR3 is TGTGCCAGCAGGGACCCGATCCAAGAGACCCAGTACTTC.

The chain has TRBV12-3 or TRBV12-4 and TRBJ2-5, with D maybe TRBD2 (7 bases). Trimming left V 3 bases short and J 5 bases short, with 19 bases between. The CDR3 is 16 residues long. CDR3 region: CASSLVGGESMETQYF. The CDR3 nucleotides read TGTGCCAGCAGTTTGGTAGGGGGGGAGTCGATGGAGACCCAGTACTTC.

Many counts were recorded for this clonotype. The V and J genes are TRBV6-6 and TRBJ2-7; TRBD1 might be the D (6 bases). The CDR3 is 12 residues long. Trimming cost V 5 bases and J 12 bases, with 17 bases left between them. Germline V gene lookup returns CDR1 MNHNY and CDR2 SVGAGI (reference sequence). CDR3 sequence: CASSLRQVRWYF. The CDR3 coding sequence is TGTGCCAGCAGTCTTCGACAGGTGAGGTGGTACTTC.

The sample holds many counts of this clonotype. The chain has TRBV19 and TRBJ2-5, with unresolved D. Germline V lookup: CDR1 LNHDA, CDR2 SQIVND (reference sequence). The CDR3 is made up of 16 amino acids. Trimming took 4 bases from V and 0 from J, leaving 15 bases between them. CDR3 DNA: TGTGCCAGTAGTACCAGACACGGAATAAACCAAGAGACCCAGTACTTC. As protein: CASSTRHGINQETQYF.

The chain employs TRBV19 and TRBJ2-1, with D possibly being TRBD2 (5 bases). V was trimmed by 1 base and J by 3 bases, leaving 10 bases between them. Germline loops: CDR1 LNHDA, CDR2 SQIVND (reference sequence). The CDR3 runs to 15 residues. The CDR3 region is CASSIGTSNYNEQFF. DNA of the CDR3: TGTGCCAGTAGTATAGGGACTTCCAACTACAATGAGCAGTTCTTC.

The chain joins TRBV28 to TRBJ2-2, with D possibly being TRBD1 or TRBD2 (5 bases each). The length of the CDR3 is 14 residues. CDR1 and CDR2 (germline): MDHEN, SYDVKM. CDR3 coding DNA: TGTGGTAGCAAGAGGGGCATTCTCCCCGGGGAGCTGTTTTTT. Encoded protein: CGSKRGILPGELFF.

V gene TRBV30 combines with J gene TRBJ2-5; D is possibly TRBD2 (5 bases). This CDR3 comprises 14 residues. CDR1 is GTSNPN, CDR2 SVGIG, per germline (reference sequence). Trimming took 3 bases from V and 3 from J, leaving 14 bases between them. The CDR3 region has the DNA TGTGCCTGGAGCCAGAATCTCGGGAAAGAGACCCAGTACTTC. Translation: CAWSQNLGKETQYF.

This clonotype was recorded at least ten times. This chain's CDR3 is CASSLETPDTQYF. CDR3 bases: TGTGCCAGCAGCCTCGAGACCCCAGATACGCAGTATTTT. The V gene is TRBV11-3, the J gene TRBJ2-3; unclear D gene. V dropped 5 bases and J dropped 4 bases, with 10 bases sitting between them. This CDR3 comprises 13 residues. The germline CDR1 and CDR2 sequences are SGHNT and YENEEA.

Many counts were recorded for this clonotype. The chain uses TRBV2 and TRBJ2-7; TRBD1 is a possible D gene (5 bases). V lost 6 bases and J lost 0, with 15 bases in between. The germline V gene has CDR1 SNHLY and CDR2 FYNNEI. This CDR3 is built from 15 residues. The CDR3 here is CASRERGPSSYEQYF. As DNA, the CDR3 is TGTGCCAGCAGAGAAAGGGGCCCTAGCTCCTACGAGCAGTACTTC. The variable domain in full, completed from reference TRBV2 and TRBJ2-7, reads EPEVTQTPSHQVTQMGQEVILRCVPISNHLYFYWYRQILGQKVEFLVSFYNNEISEKSEIFDDQFSVERPDGSNFTLKIRSTKLEDSAMYFCASRERGPSSYEQYFGPGTRLTVT.

Ten or more counts support this clonotype. The chain employs TRBV6-2 or TRBV6-3 and TRBJ1-2, with D tentatively TRBD1 (6 bases). Germline V lookup: CDR1 MNHEY, CDR2 SVGEGT. The CDR3 extends over 12 amino acids. Trimming took off 6 bases at V and 8 bases at J, with 13 bases between the two ends. CDR3 bases: TGTGCCAGCAGACGTAAGGGGGGCGGCTACACCTTC. Protein product: CASRRKGGGYTF.

Many counts were recorded for this clonotype. The gene calls are TRBV29-1 and TRBJ2-7; D not resolved. V was cut by 6 bases and J by 0 bases, with 6 bases left in between. Germline V lookup: CDR1 SQVTM, CDR2 ANQGSEA. This CDR3 is 11 amino acids long. CDR3 amino acids: CSVKDSYEQYF. CDR3 in DNA: TGCAGCGTCAAGGACTCCTACGAGCAGTACTTC.

V and J are TRBV7-9 and TRBJ2-1; TRBD1 aligns across 7 bases. CDR1 is SEHNR and CDR2 is FQNEAQ in the germline V gene (reference sequence). After removal of 6 bases from V and 0 bases from J, the junction contained 5 bases not matched to a gene. This CDR3 has 15 residues. CDR3 region: CASSTGANSYNEQFF. In nucleotides, the CDR3 is TGTGCCAGCAGTACAGGGGCAAACTCCTACAATGAGCAGTTCTTC. Together with reference TRBV7-9 and TRBJ2-1, the CDR3 gives the full variable domain: DTGVSQNPRHKITKRGQNVTFRCDPISEHNRLYWYRQTLGQGPEFLTYFQNEAQLEKSRLLSDRFSAERPKGSFSTLEIQRTEQGDSAMYLCASSTGANSYNEQFFGPGTRLTVL.

This chain links TRBV7-6 with TRBJ2-7; maybe TRBD1 (5 bases). The CDR3 spans 15 residues. V was trimmed by 4 bases and J by 9 bases, leaving 22 bases between them. Germline CDR1 reads SGHVS; CDR2 reads FNYEAQ. In DNA form, the CDR3 reads TGTGCCAGCAGCTCAGGGTTCAGGAAGATCGACGGGCAGTACTTC. Translation: CASSSGFRKIDGQYF.

The V gene is TRBV25-1, the J gene TRBJ2-3; TRBD2 aligns across 9 bases. Germline values: CDR1 MGHDK, CDR2 SYGVNS. The CDR3 sequence is 14 residues long. The junction had 6 bases not matched to a gene; V was cut back by 8 bases and J by 3 bases. The CDR3 reads CASQGLAQTDTQYF. The CDR3 DNA reads TGTGCCAGCCAGGGACTAGCTCAAACAGATACGCAGTATTTT.

This clonotype was found many times. The chain has TRBV20-1 and TRBJ1-2; D gene ambiguous. The V end lost 2 bases, the J end lost 8 bases, and 9 bases lay between the germline ends. The CDR3 consists of 11 residues. CDR1 DFQATT and CDR2 SNEGSKA come from the germline V gene (reference sequence). The CDR3 loop reads CSARPTPGYTF. The DNA for the CDR3 is TGCAGTGCTAGACCAACGCCCGGCTACACCTTC.

The chain links TRBV12-3 or TRBV12-4 to TRBJ2-1; D not certain. The ends were cut back, 5 bases at V and 6 bases at J, with 17 bases in the middle. The CDR3 covers 15 residues. Written as DNA, the CDR3 is TGTGCCAGCAGTCCTCGGGCCGCCCCCTCCAATGAGCAGTTCTTC. This sequence encodes CASSPRAAPSNEQFF.

This clonotype was found once. Since no conserved phenylalanine or tryptophan closes the CDR3, a read error is the likely cause. The limits of the CDR3 on the DNA are not certain, so only TCRdb's listed CDR3 is given. This rearrangement joins TRBV12-3 or TRBV12-4 to TRBJ2-5; TRBD2 was called by the table and not checked on the DNA. The CDR3 has 13 amino acids, counting both end residues. Here the CDR3 reads CASTLLGREGQNT.

With regard to this clonotype: A read error is possible here, since a much larger clone lies one base away. The chain joins TRBV25-1 to TRBJ2-7; maybe TRBD1 (6 bases). Germline CDR1 MGHDK, CDR2 SYGVNS. CDR3 size: 13 residues. Written as DNA, the CDR3 is TGTGCCAGCAGTAAACAGGGTACCCACGAGCGGTACTTC. Protein sequence: CASSKQGTHERYF.

The table lists this clonotype with a count of one. The chain employs TRBV24-1 and TRBJ1-5, with 10 bases matching TRBD1. The CDR3 consists of 16 residues. Looked up from germline, CDR1 is KGHDR and CDR2 is SFDVKD. The ends lost 3 bases at V and 7 bases at J; junction bases unmatched: 8. For the CDR3, the DNA is TGTGCCACCAGTGATCTCTCGACAGGGGGCGAGCAGCCCCAGCATTTT. Encoded protein: CATSDLSTGGEQPQHF.